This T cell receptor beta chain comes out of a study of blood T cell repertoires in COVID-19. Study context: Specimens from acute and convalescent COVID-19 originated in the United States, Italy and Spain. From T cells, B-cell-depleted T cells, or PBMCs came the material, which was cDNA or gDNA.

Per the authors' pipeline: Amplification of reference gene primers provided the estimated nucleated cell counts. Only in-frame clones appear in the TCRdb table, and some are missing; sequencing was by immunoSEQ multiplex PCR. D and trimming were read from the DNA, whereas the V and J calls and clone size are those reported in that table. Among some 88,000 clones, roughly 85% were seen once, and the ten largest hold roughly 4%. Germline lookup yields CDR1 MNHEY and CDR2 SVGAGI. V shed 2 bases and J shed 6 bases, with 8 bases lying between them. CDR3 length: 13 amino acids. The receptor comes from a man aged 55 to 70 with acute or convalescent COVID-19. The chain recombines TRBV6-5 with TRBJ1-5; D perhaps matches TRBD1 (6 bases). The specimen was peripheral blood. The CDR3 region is CASSYRGSQPQHF. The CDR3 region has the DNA TGTGCCAGCAGTTACAGGGGGAGTCAGCCCCAGCATTTT.